This TCR beta chain was captured in a study of cytomegalovirus exposure and HLA in healthy donors. Study-level background: Assignment to the Caucasian-associated ancestry cluster applied to roughly 80% of the approximately 380 genotyped donors.

Study-wide points: At a 0.05 false discovery rate, a later analysis found 18,000 or so TCR beta sequences to be associated with HLA alleles. TCR beta chain V- and J-gene trimming was linked, in a later analysis, to a missense variant in DCLRE1C.

At collection, donors were nominally healthy, but unrecorded immune exposures were probable. With 60 Vbeta and 13 Jbeta primers, the PCR was carried out. Produced via immunoSEQ multiplex PCR; TCRdb's table is partial and in-frame only. This sample has fewer than 200,000 clones, with roughly 87% found just once. Points on this clone: What it binds is unknown.

This CDR3 contains 12 residues. Between the trimmed V and J ends, which lost 2 bases and 8 bases, there was a span of 9 bases. Looked up from germline, CDR1 is MDHEN and CDR2 is SYDVKM. This clonotype was obtained from a boy under 10 years old in good health and CMV-seronegative. The chain recombines TRBV28 with TRBJ1-1; perhaps TRBD1 as D (5 bases). Sequencing was performed on PBMCs. Written as DNA, the CDR3 is TGTGCCAGCAGTTTACCAGGGCGGGAAGCTTTCTTT. It specifies CASSLPGREAFF.